This T cell receptor beta chain stems from a study of tumor and adjacent non-tumor tissue in lung cancer. Study at large: There were around 11 adenocarcinoma, a couple of squamous cell carcinoma and 1 small cell lung cancer cases. Notes on the study in general: Normal lung showed higher cumulative top 100 clone frequency than tumor.

The template was RNA from unsorted bulk tissue. The normal lung tissue was taken more than 3 cm from the tumor edge. Three rounds of nested PCR, following a modified ARM-PCR protocol, produced the TCRbeta library. Via MiXCR, TCRdb re-called the multiplex PCR reads, giving one row per CDR3 protein. The sample has 40,000 to 55,000 distinct CDR3 sequences, about 80% seen once. This clonotype was recorded only once. Its antigen is not known. Trimming stripped 7 bases from V and 6 bases from J, with 12 bases between. This CDR3 contains 11 residues. Germline V gives CDR1 SQVTM, CDR2 ANQGSEA. Source material: distant non-tumor lung tissue. The V call is TRBV29-1, the J call TRBJ1-1; no definite D call. The sequence derives from a woman aged 55-70 years with non-small cell lung cancer. DNA for the CDR3: TGCAGCGGACATGTGATGGCTGAAGCTTTCTTT. This codes for CSGHVMAEAFF.